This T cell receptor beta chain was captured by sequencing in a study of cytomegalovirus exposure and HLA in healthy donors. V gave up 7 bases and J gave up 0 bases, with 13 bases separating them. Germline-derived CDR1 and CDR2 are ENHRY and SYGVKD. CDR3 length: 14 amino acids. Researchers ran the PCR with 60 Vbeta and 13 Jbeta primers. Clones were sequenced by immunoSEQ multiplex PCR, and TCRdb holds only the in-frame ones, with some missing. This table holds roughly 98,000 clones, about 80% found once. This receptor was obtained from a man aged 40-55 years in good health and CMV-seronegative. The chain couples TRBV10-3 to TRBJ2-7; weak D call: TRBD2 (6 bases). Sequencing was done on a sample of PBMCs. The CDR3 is CAITVAESSYEQYF. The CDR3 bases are TGTGCCATCACTGTAGCGGAGAGCTCCTACGAGCAGTACTTC.